The 16 T cell receptor beta chains presented below share a single source sample, sequenced in a study of beta chain features in type 1 diabetes. Since all of the isolated RNA was reverse transcribed, expressed TCRB transcripts were what got sequenced. The protocol was immunoSEQ multiplex PCR, while the TCRdb copy is restricted to in-frame clones and leaves out a portion. The profile shows over 700,000 clones, 15% to 20% of them singletons. Sample: naive CD4+ T cells from blood. These receptors all stem from a woman aged 18-35 years in good health.

This clone was counted a few times. The chain combines TRBV11-2 with TRBJ2-7; 8 nucleotides line up with TRBD2. V shed 5 bases and J 3 bases; nucleotides not matched to a gene: 12. CDR3 size: 16 residues. Per germline, CDR1 SGHAT and CDR2 FQNNGV. CDR3 region: CASSPKVAGTFYEQYF. The CDR3 DNA is TGTGCCAGCAGCCCAAAGGTAGCGGGAACTTTCTACGAGCAGTACTTC.

The chain has TRBV7-3 and TRBJ2-3; D is ambiguous. V was clipped by 6 bases and J by 6 bases, with 10 bases between them. Per germline, CDR1 SGHTA and CDR2 FQGTGA. CDR3 length equals 12 residues. CDR3 protein: CASRIRQDTQYF. Here the CDR3 DNA reads TGTGCCAGCAGAATAAGGCAGGATACGCAGTATTTT.

This clone was observed a handful of times. J is TRBJ2-3 and V is TRBV28; TRBD2 aligns across 9 bases. The CDR3 loop spans 14 amino acids. CDR1 MDHEN and CDR2 SYDVKM come from the germline V gene. J was trimmed by 6 bases and V by 7 bases; bases with no gene match: 8. The CDR3 reads CASTSAGGPDTQYF. The CDR3, as DNA: TGTGCCAGCACCTCGGCGGGAGGGCCTGATACGCAGTATTTT.

This clone came up a few times. The chain links TRBV5-1 to TRBJ2-1; D ambiguous. The V gene lost 1 base and the J gene lost 7 bases, with 6 bases spanning the gap. CDR1 and CDR2 (germline): SGHRS, YFSETQ. The CDR3 is made up of 12 amino acids. The DNA for the CDR3 is TGCGCCAGCAGCTTGCTCGGAAATGAGCAGTTCTTC. Its translation is CASSLLGNEQFF.

A few counts support this clone. The DNA is left out, because the CDR3 cannot be placed on it with certainty; the CDR3 is given as TCRdb lists it. The chain joins TRBV21-1 to TRBJ1-6. TRBV21-1 counts as a pseudogene. The CDR3 numbers 13 amino acids, ends counted. CDR3 in amino acids: CASTSGQNSPLHF.

The chain combines TRBV9 with TRBJ2-1; D is possibly TRBD2 (5 bases). The CDR3 has 12 residues. V lost 1 base and J 9 bases, leaving 8 bases between the germline ends. Per the germline V gene, CDR1 is SGDLS and CDR2 is YYNGEE. Here the CDR3 reads CASSVFAGEQFF. The CDR3 DNA sequence: TGTGCCAGCAGCGTATTCGCGGGTGAGCAGTTCTTC.

The CDR3 loop reads CASSHATVAGGWGSYNEQFF. CDR3 nucleotide sequence: TGTGCCAGCAGCCATGCCACAGTAGCGGGAGGGTGGGGCTCCTACAATGAGCAGTTCTTC. J is TRBJ2-1 and V is TRBV2, with 11 bases that match TRBD2. CDR1 is SNHLY, CDR2 FYNNEI, per germline. After removal of 6 bases from V and 0 bases from J, the junction contained 16 bases not matched to a gene. CDR3 length equals 20 residues.

The V and J genes are TRBV7-8 and TRBJ2-3; D perhaps matches TRBD2 (5 bases). Trimming pared 1 base from V and 3 bases from J, leaving 11 bases between. The length of the CDR3 is 15 residues. Germline loops: CDR1 SGHVS, CDR2 FQNEAQ. CDR3 sequence: CASSLVRAGTDTQYF. As DNA, the CDR3 is TGTGCCAGCAGCTTAGTGAGGGCAGGTACAGATACGCAGTATTTT.

The V and J genes are TRBV5-4 and TRBJ2-1; TRBD2 matches 8 bases. The J segment lost 13 bases and the V segment lost 0 bases, leaving 9 bases of the junction unmatched. Per the germline V gene, CDR1 is SGHNT and CDR2 is YYREEE (reference sequence). The length of the CDR3 is 14 residues. This CDR3 reads CASSLDRSGRRQFF. The CDR3 coding sequence is TGTGCCAGCAGCTTGGACCGAAGCGGGAGACGTCAGTTCTTC.

The chain combines TRBV14 with TRBJ2-3; TRBD1 matches 11 bases. CDR3 size: 17 residues. Germline lookup yields CDR1 SGHDN and CDR2 FVKESK. V shed 0 bases, J shed 4 bases, and the junction held 6 bases outside the gene matches. Here the CDR3 reads CASSQDPDRGQADTQYF. In DNA form, the CDR3 reads TGTGCCAGCAGCCAAGATCCGGACAGGGGGCAGGCAGATACGCAGTATTTT.

This clone was detected only a few times. The chain has TRBV10-3 and TRBJ1-5; 7 bases match TRBD1. CDR1 is ENHRY, CDR2 SYGVKD, per germline. The trim removed 6 bases at V and 10 bases at J, leaving 15 bases unmatched. The CDR3 runs to 15 residues. The CDR3 DNA sequence: TGTGCCATCAGCAAGGACACCCAGGGGGAAAGCCCCCAGCATTTT. It codes for CAISKDTQGESPQHF.

Here the CDR3 reads CASSLARGERSSYEQYF. In DNA, the CDR3 is TGTGCCAGCAGCTTAGCCCGCGGGGAGCGGAGCTCCTACGAGCAGTACTTC. The chain is built from TRBV7-2 and TRBJ2-7; D possibly corresponds to TRBD2 (6 bases). The germline gives CDR1 SGHTA, CDR2 FQGNSA. CDR3 length: 17 residues. The germline V and J ends were trimmed by 0 bases and 0 bases, with 15 bases remaining between them. Together with reference TRBV7-2 and TRBJ2-7, the CDR3 gives the full variable domain: GAGVSQSPSNKVTEKGKDVELRCDPISGHTALYWYRQSLGQGLEFLIYFQGNSAPDKSGLPSDRFSAERTGGSVSTLTIQRTQQEDSAVYLCASSLARGERSSYEQYFGPGTRLTVT.

This clone came up a few times. The chain recombines TRBV6-5 with TRBJ1-2, with 8 positions matching TRBD1. This CDR3 has 13 residues. V lost 6 bases and J lost 7; bases outside the gene matches: 7. CDR1 is MNHEY, CDR2 SVGAGI, per germline. Here the CDR3 DNA reads TGTGCCAGCAGCCTAGGACAGGGCTTTGGCTACACCTTC. It specifies CASSLGQGFGYTF.

Here the CDR3 DNA reads TGTGCCAGCAGTACTCGGACCTATGGCTACACCTTC. It specifies CASSTRTYGYTF. This chain joins TRBV28 and TRBJ1-2; D is unresolved. Between the trimmed V and J ends, which lost 5 bases and 4 bases, there was a span of 8 bases. This CDR3 is built from 12 residues. Germline-derived CDR1 and CDR2 are MDHEN and SYDVKM.

This clone was counted a few times. This chain uses TRBV10-1 with TRBJ2-7, with D perhaps given as TRBD1 or TRBD2 (5 bases each). This CDR3 is built from 12 residues. V was shortened by 3 bases and J by 5 bases, with 8 bases between the two germline ends. Germline V CDR1 and CDR2: WNHNN, SYGVQD (reference sequence). The CDR3 reads CASSDGGDEQYF. The CDR3 bases are TGCGCCAGCAGTGATGGGGGAGACGAGCAGTACTTC.

On this clone: An end of the junction differs from the germline gene, which may be a read error. The chain couples TRBV2 to TRBJ1-4; D is ambiguous. CDR1 and CDR2 from the germline V gene are SNHLY and FYNNEI. This CDR3 is built from 14 residues. The DNA of the CDR3 is TGTGCCAGCAGGGAAGGGAGTTCGAATGAAAAACTGTTTTTT. It yields the protein CASREGSSNEKLFF.